The T cell receptor beta chain described here comes from a study of T cell repertoires in cytomegalovirus infection. Broader study findings: Dominating the ex vivo response were HLA-C-restricted CMV-specific TCR beta clonotypes.

The CDR3 runs to 13 residues. Germline-derived CDR1 and CDR2 are MGHDK and SYGVNS. With 7 bases removed from V and 4 bases from J, the gap between germline ends came to 13 bases. Each CDR3 protein gets one entry after TCRdb re-called the reads with MiXCR. This table has approximately 910,000 distinct CDR3 sequences, around 29% appearing once. Regarding this clonotype: The antigen remains unidentified.

The V call is TRBV25-1, the J call TRBJ1-1, with a possible D match to TRBD1 (5 bases). Specimen: cultured CD8+ T cells from PBMCs, collected from culture after CMV antigen stimulation. The sequence was obtained from a human donor in good health (CMV status not recorded). Some clones in this sample may be carry-over from other donors' samples. This CDR3 is CASTPGGVTEAFF. CDR3 in DNA: TGTGCCAGCACTCCTGGAGGGGTCACTGAAGCTTTCTTT. The complete variable domain, with remaining parts taken from reference TRBV25-1 and TRBJ1-1, reads EADIYQTPRYLVIGTGKKITLECSQTMGHDKMYWYQQDPGMELHLIHYSYGVNSTEKGDLSSESTVSRIRTEHFPLTLESARPSHTSQYLCASTPGGVTEAFFGQGTRLTVV.